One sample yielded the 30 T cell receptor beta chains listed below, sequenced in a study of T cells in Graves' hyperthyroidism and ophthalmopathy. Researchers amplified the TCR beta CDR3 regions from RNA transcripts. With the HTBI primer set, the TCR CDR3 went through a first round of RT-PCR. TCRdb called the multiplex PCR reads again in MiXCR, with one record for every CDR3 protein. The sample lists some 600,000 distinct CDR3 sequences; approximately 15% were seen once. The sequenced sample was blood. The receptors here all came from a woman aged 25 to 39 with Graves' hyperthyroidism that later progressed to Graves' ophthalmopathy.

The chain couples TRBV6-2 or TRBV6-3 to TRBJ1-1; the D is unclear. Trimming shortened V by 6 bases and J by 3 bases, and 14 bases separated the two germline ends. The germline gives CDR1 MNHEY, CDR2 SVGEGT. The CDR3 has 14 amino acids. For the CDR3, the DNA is TGTGCCAGCAGCTCAACGGGTATTGACACTGAAGCTTTCTTT. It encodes CASSSTGIDTEAFF.

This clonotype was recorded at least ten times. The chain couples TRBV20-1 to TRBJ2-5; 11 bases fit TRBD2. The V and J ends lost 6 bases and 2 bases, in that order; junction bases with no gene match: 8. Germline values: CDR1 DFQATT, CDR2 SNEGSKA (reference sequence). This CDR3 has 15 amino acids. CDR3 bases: TGCAGTGCACGGCTAGCGGGAGGTTGGCAAGAGACCCAGTACTTC. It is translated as CSARLAGGWQETQYF.

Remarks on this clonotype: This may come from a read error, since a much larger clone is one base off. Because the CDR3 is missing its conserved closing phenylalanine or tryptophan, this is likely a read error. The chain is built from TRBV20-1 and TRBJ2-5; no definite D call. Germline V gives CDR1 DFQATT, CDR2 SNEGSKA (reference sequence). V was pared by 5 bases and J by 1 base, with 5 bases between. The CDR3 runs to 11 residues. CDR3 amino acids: CSAWPQETQYY. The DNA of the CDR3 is TGCAGTGCTTGGCCCCAAGAGACCCAGTACTAC.

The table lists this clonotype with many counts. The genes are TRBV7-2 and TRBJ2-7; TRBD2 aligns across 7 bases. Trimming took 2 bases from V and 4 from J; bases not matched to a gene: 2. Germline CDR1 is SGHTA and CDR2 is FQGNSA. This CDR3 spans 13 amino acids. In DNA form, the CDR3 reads TGTGCCAGCAGCTTAACTAGCGAGTACGAGCAGTACTTC. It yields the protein CASSLTSEYEQYF.

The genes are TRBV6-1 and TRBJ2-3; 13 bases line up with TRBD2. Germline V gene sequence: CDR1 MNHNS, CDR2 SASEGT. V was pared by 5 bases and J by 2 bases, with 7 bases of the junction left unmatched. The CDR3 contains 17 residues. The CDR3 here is CASSYRTSGSFTDTQYF. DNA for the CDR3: TGTGCCAGCAGTTATAGGACTAGCGGGAGCTTCACAGATACGCAGTATTTT.

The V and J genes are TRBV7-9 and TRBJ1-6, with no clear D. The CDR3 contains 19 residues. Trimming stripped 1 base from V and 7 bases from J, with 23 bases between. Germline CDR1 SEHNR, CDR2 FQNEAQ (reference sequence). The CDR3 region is CASSLVLSQKYGVNSPLHF. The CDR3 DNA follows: TGTGCCAGCAGCTTAGTGTTGTCGCAGAAGTACGGGGTAAATTCACCCCTCCACTTT.

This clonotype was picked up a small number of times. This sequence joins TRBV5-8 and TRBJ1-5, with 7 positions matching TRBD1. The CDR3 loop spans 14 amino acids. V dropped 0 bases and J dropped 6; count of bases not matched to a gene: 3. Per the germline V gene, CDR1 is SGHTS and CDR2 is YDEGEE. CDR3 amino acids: CASSLVAGGQPQHF. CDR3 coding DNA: TGTGCCAGCAGCTTGGTGGCAGGGGGTCAGCCCCAGCATTTT.

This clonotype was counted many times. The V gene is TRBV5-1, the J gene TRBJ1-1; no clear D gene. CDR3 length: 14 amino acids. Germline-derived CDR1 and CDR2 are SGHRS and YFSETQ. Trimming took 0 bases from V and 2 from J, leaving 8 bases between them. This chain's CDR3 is CASSLARHNTEAFF. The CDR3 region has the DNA TGCGCCAGCAGCTTGGCCAGGCACAACACTGAAGCTTTCTTT. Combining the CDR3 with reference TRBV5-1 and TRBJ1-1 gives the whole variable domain KAGVTQTPRYLIKTRGQQVTLSCSPISGHRSVSWYQQTPGQGLQFLFEYFSETQRNKGNFPGRFSGRQFSNSRSEMNVSTLELGDSALYLCASSLARHNTEAFFGQGTRLTVV.

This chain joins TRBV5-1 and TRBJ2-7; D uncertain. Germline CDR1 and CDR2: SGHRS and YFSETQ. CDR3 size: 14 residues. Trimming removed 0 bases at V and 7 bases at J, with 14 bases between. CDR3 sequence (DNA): TGCGCCAGCAGCTTGGGTGTCCCGCCGGATGAGCAGTACTTC. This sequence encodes CASSLGVPPDEQYF.

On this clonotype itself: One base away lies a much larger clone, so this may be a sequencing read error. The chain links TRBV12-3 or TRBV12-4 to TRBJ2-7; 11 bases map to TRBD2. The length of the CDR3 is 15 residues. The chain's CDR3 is CASTLTSGISYDQYF. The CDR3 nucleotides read TGTGCCAGCACCCTGACTAGCGGGATATCCTACGACCAGTACTTC.

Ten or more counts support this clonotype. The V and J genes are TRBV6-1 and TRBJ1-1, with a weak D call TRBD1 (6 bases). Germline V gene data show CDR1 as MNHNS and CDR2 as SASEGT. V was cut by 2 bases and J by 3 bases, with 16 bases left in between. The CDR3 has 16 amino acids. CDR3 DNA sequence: TGTGCCAGCAGTGAATGGGGGGCCAGGACGGACACTGAAGCTTTCTTT. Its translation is CASSEWGARTDTEAFF.

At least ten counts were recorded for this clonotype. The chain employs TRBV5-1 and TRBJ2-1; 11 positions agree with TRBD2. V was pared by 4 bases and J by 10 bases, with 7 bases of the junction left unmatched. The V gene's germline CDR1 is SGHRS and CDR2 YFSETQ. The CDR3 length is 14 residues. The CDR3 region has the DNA TGCGCCAGCAGCCCCGGGACTAGCGGAGGGGAGCAGTTCTTC. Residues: CASSPGTSGGEQFF.

The CDR3 DNA reads TGTGCCAGCAGTCGACAGGGCCCGGGCTATGGCTACACCTTC. Protein: CASSRQGPGYGYTF. The rearrangement uses TRBV28 and TRBJ1-2; 7 bases line up with TRBD1. The CDR3 is made up of 14 amino acids. Germline V gives CDR1 MDHEN, CDR2 SYDVKM. V lost 5 bases, J lost 4 bases, and 7 bases stayed unmatched.

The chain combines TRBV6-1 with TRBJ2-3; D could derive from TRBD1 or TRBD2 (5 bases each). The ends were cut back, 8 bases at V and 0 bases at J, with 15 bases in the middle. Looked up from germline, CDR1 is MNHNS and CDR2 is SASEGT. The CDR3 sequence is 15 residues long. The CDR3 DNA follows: TGTGCCAGCTACCAGGGAAGACTAAGCACAGATACGCAGTATTTT. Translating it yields CASYQGRLSTDTQYF.

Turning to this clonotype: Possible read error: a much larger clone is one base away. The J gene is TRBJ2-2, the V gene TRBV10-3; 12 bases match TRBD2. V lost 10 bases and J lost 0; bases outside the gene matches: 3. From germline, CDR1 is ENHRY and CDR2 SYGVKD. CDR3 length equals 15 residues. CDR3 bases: TGTGCCACCGGGACTAGCGGGTCGAACACCGGGGAGCTGTTTTTT. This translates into CATGTSGSNTGELFF.

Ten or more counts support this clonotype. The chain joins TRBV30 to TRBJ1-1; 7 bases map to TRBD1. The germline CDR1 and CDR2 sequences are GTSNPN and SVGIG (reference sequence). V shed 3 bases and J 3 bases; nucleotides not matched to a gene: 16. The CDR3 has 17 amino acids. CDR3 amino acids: CAWRYDVGQIRDTEAFF. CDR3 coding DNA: TGTGCCTGGAGATATGATGTGGGACAGATAAGGGACACTGAAGCTTTCTTT.

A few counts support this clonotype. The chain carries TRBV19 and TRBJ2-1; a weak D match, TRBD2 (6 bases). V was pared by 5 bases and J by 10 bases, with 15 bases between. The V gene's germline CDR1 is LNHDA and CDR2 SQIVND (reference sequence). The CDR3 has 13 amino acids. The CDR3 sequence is CASSSWDSPEQFF. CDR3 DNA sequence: TGTGCCAGTAGTTCTTGGGACTCCCCGGAGCAGTTCTTC.

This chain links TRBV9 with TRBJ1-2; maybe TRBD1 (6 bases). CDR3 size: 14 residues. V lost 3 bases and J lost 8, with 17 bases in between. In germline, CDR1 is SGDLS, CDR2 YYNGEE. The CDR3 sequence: CASSEGDRARGYTF. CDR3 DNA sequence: TGTGCCAGCAGCGAGGGGGATCGGGCGAGAGGCTACACCTTC.

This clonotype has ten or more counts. For the CDR3, the DNA is TGTGCCAGCAGTCCGGTCACCGGGAGCTCTGGAAACACCATATATTTT. Amino acids: CASSPVTGSSGNTIYF. J is TRBJ1-3 and V is TRBV6-2 or TRBV6-3; D call uncertain. CDR1 and CDR2 (germline): MNHEY, SVGEGT. This CDR3 is 16 amino acids long. Trimming removed 5 bases at V and 0 bases at J, with 14 bases between.

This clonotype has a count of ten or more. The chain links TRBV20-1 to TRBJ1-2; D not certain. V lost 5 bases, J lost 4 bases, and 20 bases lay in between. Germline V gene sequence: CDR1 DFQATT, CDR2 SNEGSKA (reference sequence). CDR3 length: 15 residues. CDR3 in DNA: TGCAGTGCTGTGGTATCGCGCGGAGGTACCTATGGCTACACCTTC. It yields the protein CSAVVSRGGTYGYTF.

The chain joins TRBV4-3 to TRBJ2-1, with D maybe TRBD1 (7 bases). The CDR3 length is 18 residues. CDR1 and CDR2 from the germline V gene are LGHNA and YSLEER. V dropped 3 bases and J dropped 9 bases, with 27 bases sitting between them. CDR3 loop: CASSQEGRRQGRGGEQFF. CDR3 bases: TGCGCCAGCAGCCAGGAGGGAAGGAGACAGGGAAGGGGAGGTGAGCAGTTCTTC.

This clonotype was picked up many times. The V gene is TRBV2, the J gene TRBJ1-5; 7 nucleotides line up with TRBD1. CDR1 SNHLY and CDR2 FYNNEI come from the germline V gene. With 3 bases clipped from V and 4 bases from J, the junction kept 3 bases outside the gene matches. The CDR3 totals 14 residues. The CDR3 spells CASSETGRNQPQHF. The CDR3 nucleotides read TGTGCCAGCAGTGAGACAGGGAGGAATCAGCCCCAGCATTTT. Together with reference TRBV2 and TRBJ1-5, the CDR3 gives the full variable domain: EPEVTQTPSHQVTQMGQEVILRCVPISNHLYFYWYRQILGQKVEFLVSFYNNEISEKSEIFDDQFSVERPDGSNFTLKIRSTKLEDSAMYFCASSETGRNQPQHFGDGTRLSIL.

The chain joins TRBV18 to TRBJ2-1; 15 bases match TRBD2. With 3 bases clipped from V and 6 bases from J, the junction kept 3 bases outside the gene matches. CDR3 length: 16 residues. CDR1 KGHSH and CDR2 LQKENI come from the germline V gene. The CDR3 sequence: CASSPEGLAGGNEQFF. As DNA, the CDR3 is TGTGCCAGCTCACCGGAGGGACTAGCGGGAGGCAATGAGCAGTTCTTC. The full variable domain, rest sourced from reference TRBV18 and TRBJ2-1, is NAGVMQNPRHLVRRRGQEARLRCSPMKGHSHVYWYRQLPEEGLKFMVYLQKENIIDESGMPKERFSAEFPKEGPSILRIQQVVRGDSAAYFCASSPEGLAGGNEQFFGPGTRLTVL.

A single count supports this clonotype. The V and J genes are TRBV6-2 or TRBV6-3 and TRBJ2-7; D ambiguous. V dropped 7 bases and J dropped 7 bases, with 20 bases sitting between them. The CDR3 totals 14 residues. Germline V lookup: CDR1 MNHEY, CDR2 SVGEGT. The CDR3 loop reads CASTPRNQDMEQYF. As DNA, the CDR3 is TGTGCCAGCACCCCCCGAAATCAGGATATGGAGCAGTACTTC.

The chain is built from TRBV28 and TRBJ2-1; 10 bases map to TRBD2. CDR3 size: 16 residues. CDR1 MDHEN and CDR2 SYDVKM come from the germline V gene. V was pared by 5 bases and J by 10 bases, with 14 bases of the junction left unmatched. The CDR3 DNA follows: TGTGCCAGCAGTCTGCACCTAGCGGGAGTTCGCCGCGAGCAGTTCTTC. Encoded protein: CASSLHLAGVRREQFF.

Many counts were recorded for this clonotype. This CDR3 reads CASRLQGIQDYTF. In DNA, the CDR3 is TGTGCCAGCAGGCTCCAGGGAATTCAGGACTACACCTTC. The gene calls are TRBV28 and TRBJ1-2, with D tentatively TRBD1 (5 bases). The germline gives CDR1 MDHEN, CDR2 SYDVKM. The CDR3 has 13 residues. V shed 6 bases and J shed 10 bases, with 18 bases lying between them.

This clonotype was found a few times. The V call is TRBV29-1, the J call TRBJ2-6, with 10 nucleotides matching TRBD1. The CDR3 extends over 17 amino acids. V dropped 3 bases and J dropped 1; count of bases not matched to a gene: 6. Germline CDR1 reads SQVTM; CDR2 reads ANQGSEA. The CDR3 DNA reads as TGCAGCGTTGAGGGGACAGGGGAATATTCTGGGGCCAACGTCCTGACTTTC. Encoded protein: CSVEGTGEYSGANVLTF.

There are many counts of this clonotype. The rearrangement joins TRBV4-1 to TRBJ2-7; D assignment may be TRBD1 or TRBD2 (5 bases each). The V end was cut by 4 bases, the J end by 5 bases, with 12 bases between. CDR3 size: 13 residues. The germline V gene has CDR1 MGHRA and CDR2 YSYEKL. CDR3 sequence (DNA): TGCGCCAGCAGCCTACTAGGGACGAACGAGCAGTACTTC. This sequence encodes CASSLLGTNEQYF.

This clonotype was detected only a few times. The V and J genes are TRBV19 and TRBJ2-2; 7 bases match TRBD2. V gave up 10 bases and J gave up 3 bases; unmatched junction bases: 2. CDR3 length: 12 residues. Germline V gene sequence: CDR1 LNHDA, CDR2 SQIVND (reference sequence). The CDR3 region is CATTSDTGELFF. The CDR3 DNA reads TGTGCCACCACTAGCGACACCGGGGAGCTGTTTTTT.

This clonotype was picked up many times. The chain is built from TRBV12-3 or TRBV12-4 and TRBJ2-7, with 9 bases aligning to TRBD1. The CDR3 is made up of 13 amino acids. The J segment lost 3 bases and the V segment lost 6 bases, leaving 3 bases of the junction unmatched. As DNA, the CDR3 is TGTGCCAGCAGCTCGACAGGGGGCTACGAGCAGTACTTC. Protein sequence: CASSSTGGYEQYF.